This passage covers 27 T cell receptor beta chains from one sample sequenced in a study of T cell changes during pregnancy in multiple sclerosis. Profiled with immunoSEQ multiplex PCR; TCRdb holds only in-frame clones, not every one. Of about 20,000 clones detected, approximately 90% appear once; the ten largest clones hold 5% to 5.5%. This specimen was CD8+ T cells from peripheral blood mononuclear cells, taken in the second trimester of pregnancy. These receptors all stem from a female donor in good health, enrolled as a control in a pregnancy study.

This clone appeared a single time. This chain joins TRBV28 and TRBJ2-1, with 8 nucleotides matching TRBD1. J was trimmed by 4 bases and V by 5 bases; bases with no gene match: 4. Germline CDR1 and CDR2: MDHEN and SYDVKM. The CDR3 contains 14 residues. The CDR3 spells CASSLDRDYNEQFF. The CDR3 nucleotides read TGTGCCAGCAGTCTGGACAGGGATTACAATGAGCAGTTCTTC.

This chain joins TRBV19 and TRBJ2-3, with 7 bases identical to TRBD1. The CDR3 loop spans 15 amino acids. The trim removed 6 bases at V and 2 bases at J, leaving 8 bases unmatched. Germline V gene lookup returns CDR1 LNHDA and CDR2 SQIVND (reference sequence). The CDR3 DNA sequence: TGTGCCAGTAGGATACCGGGACAGATCACAGATACGCAGTATTTT. It encodes CASRIPGQITDTQYF.

This rearrangement joins TRBV2 to TRBJ2-3, with D perhaps matching TRBD1 (5 bases). V was cut by 7 bases and J by 6 bases, with 11 bases left in between. The CDR3 covers 12 residues. Looked up from germline, CDR1 is SNHLY and CDR2 is FYNNEI. The CDR3 loop reads CASIGAGDTQYF. CDR3 in DNA: TGTGCCAGCATAGGGGCCGGGGATACGCAGTATTTT.

CDR3 loop: CASSRGGPQHF. In nucleotides, the CDR3 is TGTGCCAGCAGCCGGGGTGGGCCCCAGCATTTT. V usage is TRBV5-8 and J usage is TRBJ1-5; D gene unclear. From germline, CDR1 is SGHTS and CDR2 YDEGEE. Trimming cost V 4 bases and J 9 bases, with 8 bases left between them. CDR3 length: 11 amino acids.

The chain couples TRBV5-6 to TRBJ1-2; tentative D call: TRBD1 (5 bases). The CDR3 covers 14 residues. The germline gives CDR1 SGHDT, CDR2 YYEEEE. Trimming took off 0 bases at V and 7 bases at J, with 13 bases between the two ends. CDR3 DNA: TGTGCCAGCAGCTTGGCGGGTAGGGGCTTTGGCTACACCTTC. Residues: CASSLAGRGFGYTF. Using reference TRBV5-6 and TRBJ1-2 for the parts outside the CDR3, the full variable domain is DAGVTQSPTHLIKTRGQQVTLRCSPKSGHDTVSWYQQALGQGPQFIFQYYEEEERQRGNFPDRFSGHQFPNYSSELNVNALLLGDSALYLCASSLAGRGFGYTFGSGTRLTVV.

V and J are TRBV7-2 and TRBJ1-2; no clear D. The CDR3 is 10 residues long. Trimming removed 6 bases from V and 5 bases from J, with 4 bases in between. From germline, CDR1 is SGHTA and CDR2 FQGNSA. CDR3 in DNA: TGTGCCAGCAGGAGTTATGGCTACACCTTC. This sequence encodes CASRSYGYTF. The complete variable domain, with remaining parts taken from reference TRBV7-2 and TRBJ1-2, reads GAGVSQSPSNKVTEKGKDVELRCDPISGHTALYWYRQSLGQGLEFLIYFQGNSAPDKSGLPSDRFSAERTGGSVSTLTIQRTQQEDSAVYLCASRSYGYTFGSGTRLTVV.

This chain joins TRBV11-2 and TRBJ1-4, with D hard to call. The CDR3 is 12 residues long. Looked up from germline, CDR1 is SGHAT and CDR2 is FQNNGV. The germline V and J ends were trimmed by 4 bases and 8 bases, with 8 bases remaining between them. DNA for the CDR3: TGTGCCAGCAGCTCACAGAGAGAAAAACTGTTTTTT. Translating it yields CASSSQREKLFF.

The chain joins TRBV2 to TRBJ1-2; TRBD1 aligns across 10 bases. The V segment lost 6 bases and the J segment 7 bases; nucleotides outside the gene matches: 8. This CDR3 has 14 residues. Germline loops: CDR1 SNHLY, CDR2 FYNNEI. CDR3 sequence reads: CASSGPGTGVGYTF. The CDR3, as DNA: TGTGCCAGCAGCGGTCCCGGGACAGGGGTTGGCTACACCTTC.

This chain uses TRBV28 with TRBJ2-1; TRBD1 agrees at 10 bases. The CDR3 is made up of 20 amino acids. Germline CDR1 MDHEN, CDR2 SYDVKM. V was pared by 5 bases and J by 6 bases, with 22 bases of the junction left unmatched. The CDR3 spells CASSPSYRQGASLTRNEQFF. CDR3 nucleotide sequence: TGTGCCAGCAGTCCATCCTACCGACAGGGGGCTTCCCTTACCCGCAATGAGCAGTTCTTC.

A single count supports this clone. This chain joins TRBV2 and TRBJ1-5; D is uncertain. The V and J ends lost 1 base and 8 bases respectively, with 12 bases between them. The CDR3 runs to 14 residues. Germline V gene data show CDR1 as SNHLY and CDR2 as FYNNEI. CDR3 bases: TGTGCCAGCAGTGAAGAAATTGGGAGCGAGCCCCAGCATTTT. Translated: CASSEEIGSEPQHF.

The chain is built from TRBV19 and TRBJ1-3, with D unresolved. Trimming removed 3 bases from V and 2 bases from J, with 11 bases in between. Per germline, CDR1 LNHDA and CDR2 SQIVND (reference sequence). The length of the CDR3 is 15 residues. The CDR3 region is CASSIEVLAGNTIYF. CDR3 bases: TGTGCCAGTAGTATCGAGGTCCTGGCTGGAAACACCATATATTTT.

The V call is TRBV7-9, the J call TRBJ2-3; possibly TRBD2 for D (7 bases). The CDR3 sequence is 13 residues long. Trimming shortened V by 8 bases and J by 5 bases, and 14 bases separated the two germline ends. Per germline, CDR1 SEHNR and CDR2 FQNEAQ (reference sequence). Here the CDR3 reads CASGGAGEDTQYF. The CDR3 DNA reads as TGTGCCAGCGGGGGGGCGGGTGAAGATACGCAGTATTTT.

The chain links TRBV9 to TRBJ2-1; TRBD2 agrees at 8 bases. Trimming at V came to 3 bases and at J to 1 base, leaving 6 bases not matched to a gene. In germline, CDR1 is SGDLS, CDR2 YYNGEE. The CDR3 covers 16 residues. The CDR3 nucleotides are TGTGCCAGCAGCGGAATTAGCGGGGTATCCTACAATGAGCAGTTCTTC. Protein: CASSGISGVSYNEQFF.

This chain joins TRBV10-2 and TRBJ1-1, with D perhaps matching TRBD1 (5 bases). The germline V and J ends were trimmed by 4 bases and 0 bases, with 9 bases remaining between them. Germline CDR1 is WSHSY and CDR2 is SAAADI. CDR3 size: 14 residues. The CDR3 is CASSAGGVNTEAFF. CDR3 nucleotides: TGCGCCAGCAGTGCGGGAGGGGTGAACACTGAAGCTTTCTTT.

In its sample, this clone was seen a few times. This chain uses TRBV18 with TRBJ1-3; 10 positions match TRBD1. There are 16 residues in the CDR3. Germline V gives CDR1 KGHSH, CDR2 LQKENI. J was trimmed by 3 bases and V by 3 bases; bases with no gene match: 5. The CDR3 DNA reads TGTGCCAGCTCACCCCGGGACAGGGGATATGGAAACACCATATATTTT. This codes for CASSPRDRGYGNTIYF. Together with reference TRBV18 and TRBJ1-3, the CDR3 gives the full variable domain: NAGVMQNPRHLVRRRGQEARLRCSPMKGHSHVYWYRQLPEEGLKFMVYLQKENIIDESGMPKERFSAEFPKEGPSILRIQQVVRGDSAAYFCASSPRDRGYGNTIYFGEGSWLTVV.

In its sample, this clone was seen a few times. The chain recombines TRBV30 with TRBJ1-1; 8 bases match TRBD1. The germline V gene encodes CDR1 GTSNPN and CDR2 SVGIG (reference sequence). Trimming cost V 3 bases and J 4 bases; bases outside gene matches: 4. The CDR3 has 13 residues. Here the CDR3 DNA reads TGTGCCTGGAGCCGAACAGGGGGCACTGAAGCTTTCTTT. Translating gives CAWSRTGGTEAFF.

This chain links TRBV9 with TRBJ2-7, with 8 bases that match TRBD1. V lost 4 bases to trimming and J lost 1 base; unmatched junction nucleotides: 10. Germline V lookup: CDR1 SGDLS, CDR2 YYNGEE. The CDR3 is 16 residues long. CDR3 residues: CASSSSGGTGSYEQYF. The CDR3 coding sequence is TGTGCCAGCAGCTCATCAGGGGGGACAGGTTCCTACGAGCAGTACTTC.

V gene TRBV7-8 combines with J gene TRBJ2-1; TRBD2 agrees at 7 bases. V dropped 3 bases and J dropped 2; count of bases not matched to a gene: 4. This CDR3 has 15 residues. The germline V gene encodes CDR1 SGHVS and CDR2 FQNEAQ. This CDR3 reads CASSLFSGPYNEQFF. The CDR3 DNA is TGTGCCAGCAGCTTGTTTAGCGGGCCCTACAATGAGCAGTTCTTC. The full variable domain, with the rest looked up from reference TRBV7-8 and TRBJ2-1, is GAGVSQSPRYKVAKRGQDVALRCDPISGHVSLFWYQQALGQGPEFLTYFQNEAQLDKSGLPSDRFFAERPEGSVSTLKIQRTQQEDSAVYLCASSLFSGPYNEQFFGPGTRLTVL.

V usage is TRBV10-3 and J usage is TRBJ2-5; 10 positions match TRBD2. Germline V gene data show CDR1 as ENHRY and CDR2 as SYGVKD. After removal of 10 bases from V and 3 bases from J, the junction contained 14 bases not matched to a gene. The CDR3 totals 16 residues. The CDR3 loop is CATLAGVLVREETQYF. As DNA, the CDR3 is TGTGCCACGCTAGCGGGAGTTTTAGTTAGGGAAGAGACCCAGTACTTC.

This chain uses TRBV7-9 with TRBJ2-5; D gene unclear. The V gene's germline CDR1 is SEHNR and CDR2 FQNEAQ (reference sequence). The germline V and J ends were trimmed by 1 base and 5 bases, with 11 bases remaining between them. The CDR3 spans 14 residues. The CDR3 region has the DNA TGTGCCAGCAGCTTAGGAGCAGGTCCGGAGACCCAGTACTTC. Translated, it gives CASSLGAGPETQYF.

This rearrangement joins TRBV7-9 to TRBJ2-7, with 15 bases that match TRBD2. Germline V gene lookup returns CDR1 SEHNR and CDR2 FQNEAQ (reference sequence). After removal of 1 base from V and 6 bases from J, the junction contained 1 base not matched to a gene. The CDR3 runs 15 residues. The CDR3, as DNA: TGTGCCAGCAGCTTAGTGGGACTAGCGGGAGGCGAGCAGTACTTC. Translating it yields CASSLVGLAGGEQYF.

The rearrangement joins TRBV6-4 to TRBJ2-6; the D gene is possibly TRBD2 (5 bases). V was clipped by 2 bases and J by 0 bases, with 5 bases between them. This CDR3 is 15 amino acids long. Germline lookup yields CDR1 MRHNA and CDR2 SNTAGT. The CDR3 DNA is TGTGCCAGCAGTGACGGAGGCTCTGGGGCCAACGTCCTGACTTTC. Protein: CASSDGGSGANVLTF.

The chain is built from TRBV5-1 and TRBJ2-1, with D maybe TRBD2 (5 bases). CDR3 length equals 16 residues. Germline CDR1 SGHRS, CDR2 YFSETQ. Trimming removed 4 bases from V and 1 base from J, with 15 bases in between. CDR3 nucleotide sequence: TGCGCCAGCAGCGCCATTTGGGAGAAATCCTACAATGAGCAGTTCTTC. Protein sequence: CASSAIWEKSYNEQFF.

The rearrangement uses TRBV4-2 and TRBJ2-3, with 12 bases aligning to TRBD2. There are 15 residues in the CDR3. Trimming took 1 base from V and 4 from J; bases not matched to a gene: 0. Germline CDR1 reads LGHNA; CDR2 reads YNFKEQ. The CDR3 region has the DNA TGTGCCAGCAGCCAAGGACTAGCGGGAGCAGATACGCAGTATTTT. Its translation is CASSQGLAGADTQYF.

This clone was seen a few times. V gene TRBV4-3 combines with J gene TRBJ1-1; TRBD1 agrees at 9 bases. Germline V lookup: CDR1 LGHNA, CDR2 YSLEER. The CDR3 runs 15 residues. V dropped 4 bases and J dropped 0; count of bases not matched to a gene: 3. The CDR3 protein is CASSPGTGMNTEAFF. The CDR3 region has the DNA TGCGCCAGCAGCCCCGGGACAGGGATGAACACTGAAGCTTTCTTT.

This clone is a singleton in its sample. The CDR3 reads CASSQDSGRGADTQYF. The DNA for the CDR3 is TGTGCCAGCAGCCAAGATAGCGGGAGGGGTGCAGATACGCAGTATTTT. The chain uses TRBV7-3 and TRBJ2-3, with 11 bases aligning to TRBD2. CDR1 is SGHTA and CDR2 is FQGTGA in the germline V gene. The length of the CDR3 is 16 residues. Trimming at V came to 5 bases and at J to 4 bases, leaving 8 bases not matched to a gene.

The DNA of the CDR3 is TGTGCCAGCAGTTTATCGAAGCTAGCTACCTACGAGCAGTACTTC. Amino acid sequence: CASSLSKLATYEQYF. The chain is built from TRBV27 and TRBJ2-7; TRBD2 might be the D (5 bases). The ends were cut back, 0 bases at V and 2 bases at J, with 11 bases in the middle. This CDR3 comprises 15 residues. Per germline, CDR1 MNHEY and CDR2 SMNVEV (reference sequence).